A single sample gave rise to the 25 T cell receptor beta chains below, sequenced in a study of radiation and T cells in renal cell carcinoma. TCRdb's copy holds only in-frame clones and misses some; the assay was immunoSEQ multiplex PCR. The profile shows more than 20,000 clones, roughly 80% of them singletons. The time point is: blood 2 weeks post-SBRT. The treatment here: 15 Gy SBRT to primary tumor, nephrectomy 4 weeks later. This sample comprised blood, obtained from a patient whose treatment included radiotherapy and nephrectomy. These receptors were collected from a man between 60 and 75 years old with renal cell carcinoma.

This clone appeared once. The CDR3 DNA reads TGTGCCAGCAGCTTGGTGGGACCCAACTATTTCACTGAAGCTTTCTTT. Translated: CASSLVGPNYFTEAFF. The chain joins TRBV5-6 to TRBJ1-1, with a tentative D call TRBD1 (5 bases). V lost 0 bases and J 4 bases, leaving 16 bases between the germline ends. Germline CDR1 SGHDT, CDR2 YYEEEE. This CDR3 region has 16 residues.

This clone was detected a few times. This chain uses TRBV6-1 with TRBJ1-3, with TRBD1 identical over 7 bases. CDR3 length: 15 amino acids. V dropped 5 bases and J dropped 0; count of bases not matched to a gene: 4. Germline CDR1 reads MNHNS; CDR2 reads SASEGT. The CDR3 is CASSWQGDSGNTIYF. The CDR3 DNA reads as TGTGCCAGCAGTTGGCAGGGGGACTCTGGAAACACCATATATTTT.

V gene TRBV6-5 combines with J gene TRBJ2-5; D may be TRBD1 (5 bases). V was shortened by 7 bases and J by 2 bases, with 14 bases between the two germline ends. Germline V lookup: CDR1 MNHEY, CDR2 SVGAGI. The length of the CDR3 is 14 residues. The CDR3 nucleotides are TGTGCCAGCAAGTCAAACAGGCCTCAAGAGACCCAGTACTTC. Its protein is CASKSNRPQETQYF.

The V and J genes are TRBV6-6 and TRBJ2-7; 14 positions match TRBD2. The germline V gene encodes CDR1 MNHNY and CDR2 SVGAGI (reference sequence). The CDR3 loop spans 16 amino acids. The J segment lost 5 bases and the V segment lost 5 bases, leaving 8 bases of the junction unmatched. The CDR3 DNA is TGTGCCAGCAGTATGGGACTAGCGGGAGATCACCACGAGCAGTACTTC. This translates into CASSMGLAGDHHEQYF.

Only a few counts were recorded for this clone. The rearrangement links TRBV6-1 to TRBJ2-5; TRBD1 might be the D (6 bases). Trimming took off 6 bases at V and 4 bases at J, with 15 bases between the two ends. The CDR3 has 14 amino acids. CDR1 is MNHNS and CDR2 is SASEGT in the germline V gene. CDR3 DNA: TGTGCCAGCAGCACAGGGAATGTAGGAGAGACCCAGTACTTC. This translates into CASSTGNVGETQYF.

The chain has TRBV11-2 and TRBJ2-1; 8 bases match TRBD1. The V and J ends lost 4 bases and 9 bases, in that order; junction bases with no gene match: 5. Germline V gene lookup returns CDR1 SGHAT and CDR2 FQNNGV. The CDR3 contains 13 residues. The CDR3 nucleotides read TGTGCCAGCAGCTCCGGACAGGGCGCTGAGCAGTTCTTC. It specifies CASSSGQGAEQFF.

The CDR3 protein is CAWSVPRETQYF. DNA for the CDR3: TGTGCCTGGAGTGTACCCAGGGAGACCCAGTACTTC. The chain joins TRBV30 to TRBJ2-5; D unresolved. Germline assignment: CDR1 GTSNPN and CDR2 SVGIG (reference sequence). CDR3 length: 12 residues. V was shortened by 0 bases and J by 5 bases, with 7 bases between the two germline ends.

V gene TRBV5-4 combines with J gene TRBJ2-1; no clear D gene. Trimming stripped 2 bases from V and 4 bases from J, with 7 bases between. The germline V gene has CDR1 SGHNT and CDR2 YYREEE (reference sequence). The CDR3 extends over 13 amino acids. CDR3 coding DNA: TGTGCCAGCAGCTTCGGCCGATACAATGAGCAGTTCTTC. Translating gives CASSFGRYNEQFF.

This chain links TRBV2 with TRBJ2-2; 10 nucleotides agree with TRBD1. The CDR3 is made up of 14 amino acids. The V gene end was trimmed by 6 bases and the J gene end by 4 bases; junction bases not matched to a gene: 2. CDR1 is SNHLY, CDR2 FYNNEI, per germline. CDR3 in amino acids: CASRGDRGTGELFF. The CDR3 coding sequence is TGTGCCAGCAGGGGGGACAGGGGCACCGGGGAGCTGTTTTTT.

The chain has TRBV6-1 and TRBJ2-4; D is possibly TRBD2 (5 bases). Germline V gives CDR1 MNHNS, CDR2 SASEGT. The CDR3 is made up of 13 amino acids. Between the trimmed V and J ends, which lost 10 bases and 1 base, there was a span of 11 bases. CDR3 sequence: CATLRRAKNIQYF. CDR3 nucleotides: TGTGCCACCCTGAGGAGGGCCAAAAACATTCAGTACTTC.

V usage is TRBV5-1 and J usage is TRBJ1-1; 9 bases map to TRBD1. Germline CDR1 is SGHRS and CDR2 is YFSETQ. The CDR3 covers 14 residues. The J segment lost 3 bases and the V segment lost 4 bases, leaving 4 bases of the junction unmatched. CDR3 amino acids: CASSKQGADTEAFF. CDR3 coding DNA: TGCGCCAGCAGCAAACAGGGGGCAGACACTGAAGCTTTCTTT.

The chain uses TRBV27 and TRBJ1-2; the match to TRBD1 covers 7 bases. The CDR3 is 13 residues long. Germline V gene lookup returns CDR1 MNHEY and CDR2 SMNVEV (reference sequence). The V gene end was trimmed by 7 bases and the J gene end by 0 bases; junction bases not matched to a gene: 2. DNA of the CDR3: TGTGCCAGCAAGACAGGGCCTAACTATGGCTACACCTTC. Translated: CASKTGPNYGYTF.

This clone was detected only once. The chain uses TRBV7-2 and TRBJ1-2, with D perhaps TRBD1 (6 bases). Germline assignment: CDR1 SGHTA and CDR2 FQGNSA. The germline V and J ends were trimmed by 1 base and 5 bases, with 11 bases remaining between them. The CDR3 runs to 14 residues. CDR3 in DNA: TGTGCCAGCAGCTTAGGACAGGCCTTTTATGGCTACACCTTC. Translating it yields CASSLGQAFYGYTF.

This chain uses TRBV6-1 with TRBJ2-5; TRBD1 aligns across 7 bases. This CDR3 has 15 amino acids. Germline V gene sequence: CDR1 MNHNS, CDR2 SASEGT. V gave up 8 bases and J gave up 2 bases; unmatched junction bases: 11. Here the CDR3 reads CASGRPGQLQETQYF. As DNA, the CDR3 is TGTGCCAGCGGGCGCCCGGGACAGCTTCAAGAGACCCAGTACTTC.

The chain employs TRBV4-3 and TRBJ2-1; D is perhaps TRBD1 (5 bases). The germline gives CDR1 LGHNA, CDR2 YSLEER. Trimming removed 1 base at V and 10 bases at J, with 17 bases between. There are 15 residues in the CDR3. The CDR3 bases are TGCGCCAGCAGCCAAGTAACCTCATATGGGGCCGAGCAGTTCTTC. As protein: CASSQVTSYGAEQFF.

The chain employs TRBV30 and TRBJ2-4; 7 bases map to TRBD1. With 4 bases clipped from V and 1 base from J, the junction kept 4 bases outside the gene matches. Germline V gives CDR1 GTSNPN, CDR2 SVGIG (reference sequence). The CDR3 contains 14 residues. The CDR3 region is CAWTRDSAKNIQYF. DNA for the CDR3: TGTGCCTGGACTCGGGACAGTGCCAAAAACATTCAGTACTTC. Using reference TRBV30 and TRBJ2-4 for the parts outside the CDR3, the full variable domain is SQTIHQWPATLVQPVGSPLSLECTVEGTSNPNLYWYRQAAGRGLQLLFYSVGIGQISSEVPQNLSASRPQDRQFILSSKKLLLSDSGFYLCAWTRDSAKNIQYFGAGTRLSVL.

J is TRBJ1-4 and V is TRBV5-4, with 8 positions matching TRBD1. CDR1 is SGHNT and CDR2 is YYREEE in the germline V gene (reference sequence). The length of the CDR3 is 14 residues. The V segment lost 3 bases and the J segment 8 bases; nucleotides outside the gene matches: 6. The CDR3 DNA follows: TGTGCCAGCAGCTCGGGACAGGCTCACGAAAAACTGTTTTTT. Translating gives CASSSGQAHEKLFF. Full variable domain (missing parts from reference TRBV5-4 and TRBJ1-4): ETGVTQSPTHLIKTRGQQVTLRCSSQSGHNTVSWYQQALGQGPQFIFQYYREEENGRGNFPPRFSGLQFPNYSSELNVNALELDDSALYLCASSSGQAHEKLFFGSGTQLSVL.

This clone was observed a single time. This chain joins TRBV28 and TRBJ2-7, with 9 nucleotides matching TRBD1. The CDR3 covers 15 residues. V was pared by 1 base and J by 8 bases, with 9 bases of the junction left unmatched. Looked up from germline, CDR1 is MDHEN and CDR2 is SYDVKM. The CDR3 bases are TGTGCCAGCAGTTTATTTCCCGCACAGGGGGCGAAGCAGTACTTC. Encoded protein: CASSLFPAQGAKQYF. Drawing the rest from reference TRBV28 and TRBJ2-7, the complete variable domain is DVKVTQSSRYLVKRTGEKVFLECVQDMDHENMFWYRQDPGLGLRLIYFSYDVKMKEKGDIPEGYSVSREKKERFSLILESASTNQTSMYLCASSLFPAQGAKQYFGPGTRLTVT.

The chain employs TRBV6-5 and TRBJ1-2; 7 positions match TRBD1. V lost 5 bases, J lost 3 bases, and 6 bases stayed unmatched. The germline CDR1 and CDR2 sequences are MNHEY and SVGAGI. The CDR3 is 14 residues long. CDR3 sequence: CASSRQGSDYGYTF. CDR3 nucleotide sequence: TGTGCCAGCAGTCGACAGGGTTCGGACTATGGCTACACCTTC.

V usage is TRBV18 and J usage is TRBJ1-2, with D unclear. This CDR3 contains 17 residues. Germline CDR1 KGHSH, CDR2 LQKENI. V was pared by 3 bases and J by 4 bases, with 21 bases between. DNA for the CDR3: TGTGCCAGCTCACCCGCTGGTAGCTCGACCCCGGGCTATGGCTACACCTTC. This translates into CASSPAGSSTPGYGYTF.

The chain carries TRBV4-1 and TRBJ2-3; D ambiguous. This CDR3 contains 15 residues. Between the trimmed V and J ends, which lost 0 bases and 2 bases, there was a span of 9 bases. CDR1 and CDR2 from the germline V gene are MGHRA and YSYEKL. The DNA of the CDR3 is TGCGCCAGCAGCCAAGAAGGCGTATACACAGATACGCAGTATTTT. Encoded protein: CASSQEGVYTDTQYF.

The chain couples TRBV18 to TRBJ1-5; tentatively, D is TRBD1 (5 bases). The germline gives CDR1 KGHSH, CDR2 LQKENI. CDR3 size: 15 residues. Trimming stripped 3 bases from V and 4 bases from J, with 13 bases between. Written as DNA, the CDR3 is TGTGCCAGCTCACCGGGGGTGGCAGTGAATCAGCCCCAGCATTTT. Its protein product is CASSPGVAVNQPQHF.

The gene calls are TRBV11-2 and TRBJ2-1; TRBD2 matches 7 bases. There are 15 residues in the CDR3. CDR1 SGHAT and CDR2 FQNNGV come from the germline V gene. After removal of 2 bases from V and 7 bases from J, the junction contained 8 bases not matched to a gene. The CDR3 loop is CASSLLSGKGNEQFF. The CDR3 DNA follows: TGTGCCAGCAGCTTACTGAGCGGGAAGGGGAATGAGCAGTTCTTC.

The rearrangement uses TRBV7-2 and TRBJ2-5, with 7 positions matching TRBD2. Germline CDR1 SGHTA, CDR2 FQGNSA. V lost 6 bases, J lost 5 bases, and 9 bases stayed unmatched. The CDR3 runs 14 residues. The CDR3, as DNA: TGTGCCAGCAGTCCAAGGGAGGGCCCGGAGACCCAGTACTTC. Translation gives CASSPREGPETQYF.

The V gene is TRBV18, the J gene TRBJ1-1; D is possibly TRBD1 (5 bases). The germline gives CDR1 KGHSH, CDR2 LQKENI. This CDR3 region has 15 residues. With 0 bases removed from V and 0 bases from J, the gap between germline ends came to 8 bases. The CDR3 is CASSPPRGLNTEAFF. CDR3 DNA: TGTGCCAGCTCACCACCTAGGGGCTTGAACACTGAAGCTTTCTTT.